Each of the 27 T cell receptor beta chains below was sequenced from the same sample in a study of blood T cell repertoires in COVID-19. Clones were sequenced by immunoSEQ multiplex PCR, and TCRdb holds only the in-frame ones, with some missing. The repertoire has hundreds of thousands of clones, approximately 90% of them found once; the top ten carry around 6.9%. The sequenced sample consisted of peripheral blood. These receptors all stem from a man aged 55-75 years who had recovered from COVID-19.

The chain uses TRBV5-3 and TRBJ2-7, with D tentatively TRBD2 (7 bases). TRBV5-3 falls under the ORF class, with uncertain function. This CDR3 has 15 amino acids. Trimming removed 6 bases at V and 6 bases at J, with 22 bases between. This CDR3 reads CARTNEGGVLSEQYV. The CDR3 bases are TGTGCCAGAACCAATGAAGGGGGGGTCCTCAGCGAGCAGTACGTC.

The rearrangement links TRBV12-5 to TRBJ1-6; D not resolved. Germline V CDR1 and CDR2: LGHNT, FRNRAP. The CDR3 is 12 amino acids. The ends were cut back, 9 bases at V and 7 bases at J, with 10 bases in the middle. In DNA, the CDR3 is TGTGCTAGCGCCCCCCAGAATTCACCCCTCCACTTT. It translates to CASAPQNSPLHF.

This clone showed up just once. This sequence joins TRBV24-1 and TRBJ2-2, with 9 bases aligning to TRBD1. The CDR3 is 16 amino acids. Germline lookup yields CDR1 KGHDR and CDR2 SFDVKD. Trimming removed 3 bases from V and 3 bases from J; junction bases left unmatched: 4. CDR3 sequence reads: CATSDTGQGHTGELFF. For the CDR3, the DNA is TGTGCCACCAGTGATACTGGACAGGGGCACACCGGGGAGCTGTTTTTT.

This chain uses TRBV6-4 with TRBJ1-2; D unresolved. Per the germline V gene, CDR1 is MRHNA and CDR2 is SNTAGT. V gave up 3 bases and J gave up 0 bases, with 8 bases separating them. The CDR3 spans 14 residues. The CDR3 loop reads CASSEELSNYGYTF. The CDR3 DNA is TGTGCCAGCAGTGAAGAGCTTTCTAACTATGGCTACACCTTC.

CDR3 region: CASRGQTDTQYF. Here the CDR3 DNA reads TGTGCCAGCCGTGGACAAACAGATACGCAGTATTTT. The chain links TRBV28 to TRBJ2-3, with D possibly being TRBD1 (5 bases). V shed 8 bases and J shed 3 bases, with 9 bases lying between them. Germline CDR1 MDHEN, CDR2 SYDVKM. The length of the CDR3 is 12 residues. The full variable domain, its missing parts supplied by reference TRBV28 and TRBJ2-3, is DVKVTQSSRYLVKRTGEKVFLECVQDMDHENMFWYRQDPGLGLRLIYFSYDVKMKEKGDIPEGYSVSREKKERFSLILESASTNQTSMYLCASRGQTDTQYFGPGTRLTVL.

The chain couples TRBV12-3 or TRBV12-4 to TRBJ1-3; 7 positions match TRBD1. CDR3 length equals 13 residues. The junction had 5 bases not matched to a gene; V was cut back by 9 bases and J by 3 bases. The CDR3: CASARDSGNTIYF. The CDR3 region has the DNA TGTGCCAGTGCCCGGGACAGTGGAAACACCATATATTTT.

The gene calls are TRBV13 and TRBJ2-7; no firm D call. The CDR3 is made up of 13 amino acids. Trimming left V 9 bases short and J 3 bases short, with 15 bases between. Per the germline V gene, CDR1 is PRHDT and CDR2 is FYEKMQ (reference sequence). In nucleotides, the CDR3 is TGTGCCAGTTCAGGCTACCCGCACTACGAGCAGTACGTC. This codes for CASSGYPHYEQYV.

The chain employs TRBV19 and TRBJ2-5; the match to TRBD2 covers 13 bases. Germline CDR1 LNHDA, CDR2 SQIVND (reference sequence). This CDR3 contains 17 residues. J lost 4 bases, V lost 6 bases, and 11 bases had no gene match. CDR3 residues: CASSTGTSGEGGETQYF. The CDR3 nucleotides read TGTGCCAGTAGCACCGGGACTAGCGGGGAAGGGGGAGAGACCCAGTACTTC.

This clone appeared a few times. V usage is TRBV13 and J usage is TRBJ1-2, with TRBD1 matching over 7 bases. The V gene end was trimmed by 5 bases and the J gene end by 7 bases; junction bases not matched to a gene: 7. Germline lookup yields CDR1 PRHDT and CDR2 FYEKMQ (reference sequence). This CDR3 is built from 13 residues. The CDR3 spells CASSADRVPGYTF. In DNA, the CDR3 is TGTGCCAGCAGCGCAGACAGGGTGCCTGGCTACACCTTC.

The gene calls are TRBV2 and TRBJ1-2, with 10 bases aligning to TRBD1. The germline gives CDR1 SNHLY, CDR2 FYNNEI. Germline trimming cut 6 bases from V and 8 bases from J; bases unmatched to any gene: 6. The CDR3 has 13 residues. The CDR3 region has the DNA TGTGCCAGCAGAGCGGGACAGGGGCAAGGCTACACCTTC. It encodes CASRAGQGQGYTF.

The chain uses TRBV11-2 and TRBJ2-3, with 7 bases identical to TRBD2. The germline V gene has CDR1 SGHAT and CDR2 FQNNGV. CDR3 length: 17 residues. V gave up 2 bases and J gave up 2 bases; unmatched junction bases: 10. The CDR3 DNA reads TGTGCCAGCAGCTTAAGGGGAGGGGCGGACTACACAGATACGCAGTATTTT. It specifies CASSLRGGADYTDTQYF.

This clone showed up just a few times. V and J are TRBV12-3 or TRBV12-4 and TRBJ2-7; D unresolved. V gave up 7 bases and J gave up 1 base, with 11 bases separating them. The CDR3 is 13 residues long. CDR3 sequence (DNA): TGTGCCAGCACTCCAGGCGATTCCTACGAGCAGTACTTC. It yields the protein CASTPGDSYEQYF.

This sequence joins TRBV10-2 and TRBJ1-4; TRBD1 agrees at 10 bases. Trimming at V came to 8 bases and at J to 7 bases, leaving 7 bases not matched to a gene. Germline CDR1 WSHSY, CDR2 SAAADI. The CDR3 contains 14 residues. The CDR3 DNA reads as TGCGCCAGCTCGTCAGGGACAGGGGTTGAAAAACTGTTTTTT. Amino acid sequence: CASSSGTGVEKLFF.

This clone was found a few times. The CDR3 sequence is CASSLAGPQHF. The CDR3 DNA reads TGTGCCAGCAGTTTGGCGGGCCCCCAGCATTTT. The J gene is TRBJ1-5, the V gene TRBV6-2 or TRBV6-3; no firm D call. The CDR3 has 11 residues. CDR1 is MNHEY, CDR2 SVGEGT, per germline. V lost 4 bases and J 10 bases, leaving 8 bases between the germline ends.

The rearrangement uses TRBV7-9 and TRBJ2-2, with D perhaps matching TRBD1 (5 bases). The CDR3 has 18 amino acids. Between the trimmed V and J ends, which lost 4 bases and 0 bases, there was a span of 18 bases. The germline CDR1 and CDR2 sequences are SEHNR and FQNEAQ (reference sequence). The DNA for the CDR3 is TGTGCCAGCAGCTCCCCCCGAGAAGGGGCGTCGAACACCGGGGAGCTGTTTTTT. Protein product: CASSSPREGASNTGELFF.

The V gene is TRBV29-1, the J gene TRBJ1-2; D not resolved. The CDR3 contains 13 residues. CDR1 and CDR2 (germline): SQVTM, ANQGSEA. Trimming pared 7 bases from V and 5 bases from J, leaving 17 bases between. The CDR3 loop is CSAGSSAGYGYTF. DNA for the CDR3: TGCAGCGCCGGCAGCTCAGCGGGTTATGGCTACACCTTC.

The chain joins TRBV5-1 to TRBJ2-2; 8 bases match TRBD1. The V and J ends lost 4 bases and 5 bases, in that order; junction bases with no gene match: 10. Germline CDR1 reads SGHRS; CDR2 reads YFSETQ. The length of the CDR3 is 16 residues. This CDR3 reads CASSLTGAKTTGELFF. The CDR3 nucleotides read TGCGCCAGCAGCCTGACAGGGGCCAAGACTACCGGGGAGCTGTTTTTT.

The chain carries TRBV5-6 and TRBJ2-7, with TRBD1 as a possible D gene (6 bases). Germline-derived CDR1 and CDR2 are SGHDT and YYEEEE. V was cut by 3 bases and J by 0 bases, with 16 bases left in between. This CDR3 spans 16 amino acids. As DNA, the CDR3 is TGTGCCAGCAGCTCATTGGGGGCTTTGCCCTCCTACGAGCAGTACTTC. Amino acids: CASSSLGALPSYEQYF.

V usage is TRBV6-5 and J usage is TRBJ2-2; no definite D call. This CDR3 is 13 amino acids long. The germline CDR1 and CDR2 sequences are MNHEY and SVGAGI. Trimming took off 4 bases at V and 6 bases at J, with 9 bases between the two ends. CDR3: CASSSSGAGELFF. In nucleotides, the CDR3 is TGTGCCAGCAGTTCCTCGGGCGCCGGGGAGCTGTTTTTT.

The rearrangement joins TRBV5-1 to TRBJ2-5; 7 bases align to TRBD1. The CDR3 totals 15 residues. V gave up 3 bases and J gave up 1 base; unmatched junction bases: 6. Looked up from germline, CDR1 is SGHRS and CDR2 is YFSETQ. The DNA for the CDR3 is TGCGCCAGCAGCTCACCGGGACAGACCCAAGAGACCCAGTACTTC. This sequence encodes CASSSPGQTQETQYF.

The rearrangement uses TRBV9 and TRBJ1-6, with a weak D call TRBD1 (5 bases). Trimming removed 4 bases from V and 5 bases from J, with 13 bases in between. Germline loops: CDR1 SGDLS, CDR2 YYNGEE. The CDR3 sequence is 15 residues long. The CDR3 protein is CASSREPGNNSPLHF. CDR3 nucleotides: TGTGCCAGCAGCCGCGAGCCAGGGAATAATTCACCCCTCCACTTT.

This clone was counted between two and nine times. The V call is TRBV10-3, the J call TRBJ2-3; the D is unclear. From germline, CDR1 is ENHRY and CDR2 SYGVKD. The germline V and J ends were trimmed by 0 bases and 7 bases, with 11 bases remaining between them. This CDR3 has 14 amino acids. The CDR3 loop is CAISESGSPNTQYF. CDR3 in DNA: TGTGCCATCAGTGAGTCTGGTAGCCCGAATACGCAGTATTTT.

V gene TRBV7-2 combines with J gene TRBJ2-7; TRBD2 might be the D (5 bases). With 5 bases removed from V and 0 bases from J, the gap between germline ends came to 17 bases. Germline-derived CDR1 and CDR2 are SGHTA and FQGNSA. There are 16 residues in the CDR3. The CDR3, as DNA: TGTGCCAGCAGCCCTACCTTAGCGTCAAGCTCCTACGAGCAGTACTTC. It translates to CASSPTLASSSYEQYF.

This clone was observed once. This sequence joins TRBV27 and TRBJ2-3; TRBD1 matches 11 bases. The CDR3 has 16 residues. V gave up 3 bases and J gave up 5 bases; unmatched junction bases: 7. The germline gives CDR1 MNHEY, CDR2 SMNVEV (reference sequence). CDR3 coding DNA: TGTGCCAGCAGTTTCCTGGGACAGGGGGAAGTAGATACGCAGTATTTT. Translation gives CASSFLGQGEVDTQYF.

The genes are TRBV4-2 and TRBJ2-3, with TRBD2 matching over 9 bases. Unmatched junction bases numbered 8, after V lost 1 base and J lost 3 bases. Germline CDR1 reads LGHNA; CDR2 reads YNFKEQ. The CDR3 consists of 17 residues. CDR3 sequence reads: CASSQVGAGGGTDTQYF. The CDR3 nucleotides are TGTGCCAGCAGCCAAGTCGGAGCGGGGGGAGGTACAGATACGCAGTATTTT.

This clone was picked up a small number of times. This chain connects TRBV18 to TRBJ2-4; D gene uncertain. CDR3 length equals 10 residues. Trimming stripped 3 bases from V and 12 bases from J, with 6 bases between. CDR1 and CDR2 (germline): KGHSH, LQKENI. The CDR3 protein is CASSPRHQYF. CDR3 in DNA: TGTGCCAGCTCACCGCGGCATCAGTACTTC.

The sample holds a few counts of this clone. This rearrangement joins TRBV30 to TRBJ1-1; a possible D gene is TRBD1 (5 bases). Germline V CDR1 and CDR2: GTSNPN, SVGIG (reference sequence). The CDR3 has 15 residues. V shed 2 bases and J shed 8 bases, with 21 bases lying between them. The CDR3 DNA sequence: TGTGCCTGGAGTAAACTTGACAGCTCCTCGGCGGAAGCTTTCTTT. Translated, it gives CAWSKLDSSSAEAFF.